The T cell receptor beta chain under discussion was sequenced for a study of identical twins. Regarding the study as a whole: Out-of-frame alpha sequences that twins shared showed excess low generation probability. In cord blood, abundant beta clonotypes had fewer insertions; memory showed no trend. Partly confounded zero-insertion analyses could result from invariant MAIT and iNKT cells.

The CDR3 has 14 residues. The ends were cut back, 5 bases at V and 3 bases at J, with 14 bases in the middle. Germline loops: CDR1 LNHNV, CDR2 YYDKDF (reference sequence). TCRdb re-called the 5' RACE reads through MiXCR, storing one row per CDR3 protein. The data show 570,000 or so distinct CDR3 sequences, with 9.5% to 10% seen just once and more than 2.5% held by the top ten. This clonotype came up a few times. Its antigen remains unidentified. These sequences were also reported in another study, on yellow fever vaccine responses in identical twins.

The TCR was taken from a young woman in good health. V is TRBV15 and J is TRBJ2-7, with TRBD1 as a possible D gene (6 bases). Sequencing was done on a sample of PBMCs. The CDR3 is CATSVRDTHYEQYF. The CDR3 region has the DNA TGTGCCACCAGCGTACGGGACACGCACTACGAGCAGTACTTC.